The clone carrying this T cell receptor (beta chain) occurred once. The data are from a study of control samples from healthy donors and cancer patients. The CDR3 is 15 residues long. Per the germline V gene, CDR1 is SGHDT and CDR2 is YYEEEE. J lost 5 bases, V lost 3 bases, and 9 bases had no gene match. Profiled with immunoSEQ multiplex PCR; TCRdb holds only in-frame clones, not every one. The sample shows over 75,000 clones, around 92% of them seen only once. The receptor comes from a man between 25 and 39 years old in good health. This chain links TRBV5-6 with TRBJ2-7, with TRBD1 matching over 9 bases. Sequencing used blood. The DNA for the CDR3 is TGTGCCAGCAGCTCGTGGGACAGGGTTTTCAACGAGCAGTACTTC. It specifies CASSSWDRVFNEQYF.